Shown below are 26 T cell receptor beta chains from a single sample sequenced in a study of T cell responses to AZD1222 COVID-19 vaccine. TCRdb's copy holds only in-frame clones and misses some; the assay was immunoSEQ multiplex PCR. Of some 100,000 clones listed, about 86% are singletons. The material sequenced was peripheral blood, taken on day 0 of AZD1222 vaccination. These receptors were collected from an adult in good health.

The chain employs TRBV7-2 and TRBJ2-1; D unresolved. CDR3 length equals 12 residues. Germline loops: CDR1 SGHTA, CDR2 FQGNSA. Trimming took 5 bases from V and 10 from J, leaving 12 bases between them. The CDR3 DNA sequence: TGTGCCAGCAGCAAGACGGACGGGGAGCAGTTCTTC. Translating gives CASSKTDGEQFF. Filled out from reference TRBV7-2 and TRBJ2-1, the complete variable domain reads GAGVSQSPSNKVTEKGKDVELRCDPISGHTALYWYRQSLGQGLEFLIYFQGNSAPDKSGLPSDRFSAERTGGSVSTLTIQRTQQEDSAVYLCASSKTDGEQFFGPGTRLTVL.

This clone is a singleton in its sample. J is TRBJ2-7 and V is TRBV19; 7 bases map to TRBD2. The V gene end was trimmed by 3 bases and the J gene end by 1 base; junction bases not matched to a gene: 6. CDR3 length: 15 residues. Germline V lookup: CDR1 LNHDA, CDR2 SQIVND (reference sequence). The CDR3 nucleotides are TGTGCCAGTAGTATGAGCGGGGCCCCGTCCTACGAGCAGTACTTC. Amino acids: CASSMSGAPSYEQYF.

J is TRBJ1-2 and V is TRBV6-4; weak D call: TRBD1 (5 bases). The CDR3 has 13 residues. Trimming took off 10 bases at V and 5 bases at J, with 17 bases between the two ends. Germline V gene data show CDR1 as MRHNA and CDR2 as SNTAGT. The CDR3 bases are TGTGCCACCTCAAGGGGCGCGAGATATGGCTACACCTTC. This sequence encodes CATSRGARYGYTF.

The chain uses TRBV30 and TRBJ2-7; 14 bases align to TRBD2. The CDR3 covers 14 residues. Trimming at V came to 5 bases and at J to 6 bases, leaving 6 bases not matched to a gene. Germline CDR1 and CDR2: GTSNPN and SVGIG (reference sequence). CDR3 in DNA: TGTGCCTGGGCAGGGACTAGCGGGAGAAGCGAGCAGTACTTC. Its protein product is CAWAGTSGRSEQYF.

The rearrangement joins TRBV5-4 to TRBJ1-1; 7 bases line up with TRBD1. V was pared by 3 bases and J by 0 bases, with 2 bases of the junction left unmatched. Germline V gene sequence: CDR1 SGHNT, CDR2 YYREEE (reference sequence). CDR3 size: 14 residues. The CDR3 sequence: CASSSQGLNTEAFF. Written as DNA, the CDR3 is TGTGCCAGCAGCTCACAGGGGTTGAACACTGAAGCTTTCTTT.

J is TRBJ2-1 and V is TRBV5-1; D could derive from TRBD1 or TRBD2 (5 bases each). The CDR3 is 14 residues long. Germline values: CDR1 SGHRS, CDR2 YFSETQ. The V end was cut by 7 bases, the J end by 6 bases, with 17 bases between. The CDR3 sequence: CASQTGLYSNEQFF. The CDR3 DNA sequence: TGCGCCAGCCAAACGGGGCTATACTCCAATGAGCAGTTCTTC.

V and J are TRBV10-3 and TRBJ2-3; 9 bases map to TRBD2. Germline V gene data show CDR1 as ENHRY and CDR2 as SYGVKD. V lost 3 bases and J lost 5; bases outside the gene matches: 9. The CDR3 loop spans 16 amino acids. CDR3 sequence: CAISEASGRRKDTQYF. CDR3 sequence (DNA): TGTGCCATCAGTGAAGCCAGCGGGAGGAGGAAAGATACGCAGTATTTT.

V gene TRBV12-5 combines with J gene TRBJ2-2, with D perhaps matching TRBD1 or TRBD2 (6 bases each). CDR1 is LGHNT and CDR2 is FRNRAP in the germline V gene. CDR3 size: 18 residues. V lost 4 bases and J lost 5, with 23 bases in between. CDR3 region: CASGYGVGGPKWTGELFF. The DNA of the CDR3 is TGTGCTAGTGGTTACGGTGTCGGGGGCCCCAAGTGGACCGGGGAGCTGTTTTTT.

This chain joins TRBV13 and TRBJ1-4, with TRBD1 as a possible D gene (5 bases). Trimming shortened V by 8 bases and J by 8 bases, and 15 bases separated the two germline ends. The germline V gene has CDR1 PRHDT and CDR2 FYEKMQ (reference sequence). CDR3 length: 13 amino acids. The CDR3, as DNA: TGTGCCAGCCGGGCCGGGGCGAGGGAAAAACTGTTTTTT. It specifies CASRAGAREKLFF. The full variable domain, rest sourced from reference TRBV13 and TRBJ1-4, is AAGVIQSPRHLIKEKRETATLKCYPIPRHDTVYWYQQGPGQDPQFLISFYEKMQSDKGSIPDRFSAQQFSDYHSELNMSSLELGDSALYFCASRAGAREKLFFGSGTQLSVL.

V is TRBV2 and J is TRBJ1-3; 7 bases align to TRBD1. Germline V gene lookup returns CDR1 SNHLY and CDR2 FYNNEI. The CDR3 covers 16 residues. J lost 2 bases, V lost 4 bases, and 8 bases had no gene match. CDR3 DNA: TGTGCCAGCAGTGTATTTTTGGGGACAGCTGGAAACACCATATATTTT. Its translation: CASSVFLGTAGNTIYF. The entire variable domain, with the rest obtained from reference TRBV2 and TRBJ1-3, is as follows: EPEVTQTPSHQVTQMGQEVILRCVPISNHLYFYWYRQILGQKVEFLVSFYNNEISEKSEIFDDQFSVERPDGSNFTLKIRSTKLEDSAMYFCASSVFLGTAGNTIYFGEGSWLTVV.

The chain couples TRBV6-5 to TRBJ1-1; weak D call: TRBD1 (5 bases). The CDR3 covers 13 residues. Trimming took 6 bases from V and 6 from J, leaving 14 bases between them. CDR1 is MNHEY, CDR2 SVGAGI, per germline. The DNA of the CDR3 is TGTGCCAGCAGACAGAGGACGGGGGCTGAAGCTTTCTTT. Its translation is CASRQRTGAEAFF.

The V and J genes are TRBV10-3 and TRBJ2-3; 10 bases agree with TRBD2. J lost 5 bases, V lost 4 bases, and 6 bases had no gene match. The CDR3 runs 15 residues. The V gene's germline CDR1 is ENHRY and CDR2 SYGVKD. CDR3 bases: TGTGCCATCAGTGGGCTAGCGGGAGATAAAGATACGCAGTATTTT. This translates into CAISGLAGDKDTQYF.

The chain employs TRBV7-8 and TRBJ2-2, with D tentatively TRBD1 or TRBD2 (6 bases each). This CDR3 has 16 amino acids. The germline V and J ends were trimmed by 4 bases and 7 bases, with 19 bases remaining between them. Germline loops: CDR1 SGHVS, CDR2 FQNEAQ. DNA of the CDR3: TGTGCCAGCAGCTCCCGGGTTGGGGGGCAGGGCGGGGAGCTGTTTTTT. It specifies CASSSRVGGQGGELFF.

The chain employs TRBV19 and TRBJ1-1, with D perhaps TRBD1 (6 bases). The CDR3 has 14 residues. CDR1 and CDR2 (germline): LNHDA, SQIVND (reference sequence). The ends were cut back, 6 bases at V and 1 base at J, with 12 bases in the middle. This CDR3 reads CASSLQGRNTEAFF. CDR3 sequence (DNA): TGTGCCAGTAGCCTACAGGGTAGGAACACTGAAGCTTTCTTT.

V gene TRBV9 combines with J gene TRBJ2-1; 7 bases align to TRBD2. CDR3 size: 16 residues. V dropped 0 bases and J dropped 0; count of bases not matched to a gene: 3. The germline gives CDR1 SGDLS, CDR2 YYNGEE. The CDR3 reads CASSVGAGSSYNEQFF. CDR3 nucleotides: TGTGCCAGCAGCGTAGGAGCGGGGAGCTCCTACAATGAGCAGTTCTTC.

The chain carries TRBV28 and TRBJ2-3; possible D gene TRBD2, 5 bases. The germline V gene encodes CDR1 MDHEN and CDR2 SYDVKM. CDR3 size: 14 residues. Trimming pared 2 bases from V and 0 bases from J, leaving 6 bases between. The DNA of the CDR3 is TGTGCCAGCAGTTTAAGGACTAGCACAGATACGCAGTATTTT. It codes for CASSLRTSTDTQYF.

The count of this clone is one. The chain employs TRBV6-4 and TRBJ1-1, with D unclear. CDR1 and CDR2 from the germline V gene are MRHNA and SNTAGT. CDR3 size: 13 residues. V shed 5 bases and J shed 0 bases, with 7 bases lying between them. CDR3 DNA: TGTGCCAGCAGTAGAGGGTTGAACACTGAAGCTTTCTTT. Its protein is CASSRGLNTEAFF.

The CDR3 loop reads CASSYDLLGYGYTF. In nucleotides, the CDR3 is TGTGCCAGCAGTTACGACCTGCTGGGCTATGGCTACACCTTC. This chain connects TRBV6-6 to TRBJ1-2; no clear D gene. Trimming shortened V by 2 bases and J by 4 bases, and 11 bases separated the two germline ends. Looked up from germline, CDR1 is MNHNY and CDR2 is SVGAGI (reference sequence). This CDR3 spans 14 amino acids.

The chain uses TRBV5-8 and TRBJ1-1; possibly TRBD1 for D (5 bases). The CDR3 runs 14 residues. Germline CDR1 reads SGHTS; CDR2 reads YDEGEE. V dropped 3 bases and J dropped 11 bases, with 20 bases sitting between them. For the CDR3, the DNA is TGTGCCAGCAGCTCGGTGGGACGGTCCATTCCCGCTTTCTTT. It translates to CASSSVGRSIPAFF.

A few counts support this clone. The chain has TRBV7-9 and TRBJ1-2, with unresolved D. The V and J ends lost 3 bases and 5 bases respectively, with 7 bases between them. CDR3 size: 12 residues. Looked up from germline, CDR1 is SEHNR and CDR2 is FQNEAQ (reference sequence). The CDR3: CASSLDGYGYTF. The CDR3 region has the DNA TGTGCCAGCAGCTTGGACGGTTATGGCTACACCTTC.

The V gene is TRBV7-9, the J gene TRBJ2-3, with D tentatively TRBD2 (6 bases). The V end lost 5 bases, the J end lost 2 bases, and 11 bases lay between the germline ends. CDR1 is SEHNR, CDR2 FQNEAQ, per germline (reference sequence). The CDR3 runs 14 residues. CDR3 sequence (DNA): TGTGCCAGCAGCCGGGGGAGCAACACAGATACGCAGTATTTT. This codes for CASSRGSNTDTQYF.

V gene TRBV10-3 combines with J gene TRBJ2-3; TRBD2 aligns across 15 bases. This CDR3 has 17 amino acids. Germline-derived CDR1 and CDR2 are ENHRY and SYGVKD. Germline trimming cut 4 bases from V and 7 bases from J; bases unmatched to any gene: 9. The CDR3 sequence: CAISGGLAGGSLNTQYF. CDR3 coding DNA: TGTGCCATCAGTGGGGGACTAGCGGGGGGCAGTTTGAATACGCAGTATTTT.

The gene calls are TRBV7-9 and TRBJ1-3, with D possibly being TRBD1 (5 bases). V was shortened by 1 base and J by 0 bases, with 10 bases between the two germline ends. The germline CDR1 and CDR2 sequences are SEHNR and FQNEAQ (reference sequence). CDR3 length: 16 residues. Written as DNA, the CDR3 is TGTGCCAGCAGCTTAGGACAGTGGAGCTCTGGAAACACCATATATTTT. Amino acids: CASSLGQWSSGNTIYF.

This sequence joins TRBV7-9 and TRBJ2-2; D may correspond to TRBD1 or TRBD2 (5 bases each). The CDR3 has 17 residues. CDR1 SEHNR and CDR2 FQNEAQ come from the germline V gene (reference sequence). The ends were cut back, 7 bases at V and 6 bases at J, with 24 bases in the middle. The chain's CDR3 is CASTKPGPGGNAGELFF. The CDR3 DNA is TGTGCCAGCACCAAACCCGGGCCTGGGGGTAACGCCGGGGAGCTGTTTTTT.

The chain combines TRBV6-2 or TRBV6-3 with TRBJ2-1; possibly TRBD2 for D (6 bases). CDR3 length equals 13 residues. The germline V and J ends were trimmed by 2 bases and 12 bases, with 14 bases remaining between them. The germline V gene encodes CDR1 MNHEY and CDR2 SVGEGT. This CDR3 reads CASSYGGPVRQFF. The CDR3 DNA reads TGTGCCAGCAGTTACGGAGGGCCCGTCAGGCAGTTCTTC.

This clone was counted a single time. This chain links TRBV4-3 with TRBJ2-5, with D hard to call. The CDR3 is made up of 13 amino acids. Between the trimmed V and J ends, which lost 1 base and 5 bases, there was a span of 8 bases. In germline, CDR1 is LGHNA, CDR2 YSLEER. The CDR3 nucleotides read TGCGCCAGCAGCCAAGGTGTCGGGGAGACCCAGTACTTC. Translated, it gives CASSQGVGETQYF.